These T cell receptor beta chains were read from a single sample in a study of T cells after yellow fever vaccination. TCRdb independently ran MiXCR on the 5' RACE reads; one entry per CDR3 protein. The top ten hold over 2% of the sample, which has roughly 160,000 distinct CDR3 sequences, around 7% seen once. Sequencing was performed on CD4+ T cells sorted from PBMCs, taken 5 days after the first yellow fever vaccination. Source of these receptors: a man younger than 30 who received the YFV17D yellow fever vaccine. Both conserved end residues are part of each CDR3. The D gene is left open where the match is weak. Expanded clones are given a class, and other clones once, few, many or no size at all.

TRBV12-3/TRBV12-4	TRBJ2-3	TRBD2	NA	CASSFWAGGEPDTQYF	TGTGCCAGCAGTTTTTGGGCGGGGGGGGAACCAGATACGCAGTATTTT
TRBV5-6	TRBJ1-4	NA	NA	CASSLRTVAKLFF	TGTGCCAGCAGCTTGCGGACAGTCGCGAAACTGTTTTTT
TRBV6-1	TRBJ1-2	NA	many	CASTRTQGNYGYTF	TGTGCCAGCACTAGGACCCAGGGGAACTATGGCTACACCTTC
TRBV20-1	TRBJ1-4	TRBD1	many	CSAPGTGGEKLFF	TGCAGTGCCCCCGGGACAGGGGGTGAAAAACTGTTTTTT
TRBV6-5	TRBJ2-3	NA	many	CASISRGYVTDTQYF	TGTGCCAGCATTTCAAGGGGGTACGTCACAGATACGCAGTATTTT
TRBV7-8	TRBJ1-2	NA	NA	CASGARGYTF	TGTGCCAGCGGGGCGAGAGGCTACACCTTC
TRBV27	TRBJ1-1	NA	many	CASSLKGYAEAFF	TGTGCCAGCAGTCTAAAGGGGTACGCTGAAGCTTTCTTT
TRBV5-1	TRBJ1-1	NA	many	CASSLQGIGDTEAFF	TGCGCCAGCAGCTTACAGGGAATTGGTGACACTGAAGCTTTCTTT
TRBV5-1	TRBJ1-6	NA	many	CASSLDVRSPLHF	TGCGCCAGCAGCTTGGACGTCAGGTCACCCCTCCACTTT
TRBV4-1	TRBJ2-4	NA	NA	CASSQDLMGHVKNIQYF	TGCGCCAGCAGCCAAGACCTTATGGGACACGTCAAAAACATTCAGTACTTC
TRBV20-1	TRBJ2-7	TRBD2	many	CSARDGGGGEQYF	TGCAGTGCTAGAGATGGGGGGGGTGGCGAGCAGTACTTC
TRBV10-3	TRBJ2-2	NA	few	CAISELTKRETGELFF	TGTGCCATCAGTGAACTCACTAAGAGAGAAACCGGGGAGCTGTTTTTT
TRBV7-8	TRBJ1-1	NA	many	CASSLPGFGMNTEAFF	TGTGCCAGCAGCTTACCAGGGTTCGGGATGAACACTGAAGCTTTCTTT
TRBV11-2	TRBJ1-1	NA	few	CASSFRVDTEAFF	TGTGCCAGCAGTTTCAGGGTGGACACTGAAGCTTTCTTT
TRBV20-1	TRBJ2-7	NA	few	CSATAVRYEQYF	TGCAGTGCTACTGCGGTCCGCTACGAGCAGTACTTC
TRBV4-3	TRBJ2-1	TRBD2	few	CASSPSGTRGSNEQFF	TGCGCCAGCAGCCCATCGGGGACTAGAGGGTCCAATGAGCAGTTCTTC
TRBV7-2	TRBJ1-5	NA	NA	CASSAGPTGEGNQPQHF	TGTGCCAGCAGCGCCGGGCCTACGGGCGAGGGGAATCAGCCCCAGCATTTT
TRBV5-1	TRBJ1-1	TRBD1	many	CASSLAGQGSPAFF	TGCGCCAGCAGCTTGGCGGGACAGGGCTCTCCAGCTTTCTTT
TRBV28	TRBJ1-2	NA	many	CASSLRAYGYTF	TGTGCCAGCAGTTTACGGGCCTATGGCTACACCTTC
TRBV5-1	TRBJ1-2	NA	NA	CASRTDPDNYGYTF	TGCGCCAGCAGAACGGACCCTGATAACTATGGCTACACCTTC
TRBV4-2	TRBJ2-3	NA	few	CASSQGDLASTDTQYF	TGTGCCAGCAGCCAGGGGGACCTGGCTAGCACAGATACGCAGTATTTT
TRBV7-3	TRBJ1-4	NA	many	CASSGATNEKLFF	TGTGCCAGCAGCGGTGCAACTAATGAAAAACTGTTTTTT
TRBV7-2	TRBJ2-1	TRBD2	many	CASSLRLAGGSEQFF	TGTGCCAGCAGCTTAAGACTAGCGGGGGGGAGTGAGCAGTTCTTC
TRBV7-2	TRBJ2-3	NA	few	CASSLSGLQGDTQYF	TGTGCCAGCAGCTTATCGGGACTGCAGGGAGATACGCAGTATTTT
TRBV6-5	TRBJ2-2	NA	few	CASSWSYGTGELFF	TGTGCCAGCAGTTGGTCCTACGGAACCGGGGAGCTGTTTTTT
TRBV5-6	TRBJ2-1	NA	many	CASSLRPGAYNEQFF	TGTGCCAGCAGCTTGCGTCCAGGAGCCTACAATGAGCAGTTCTTC
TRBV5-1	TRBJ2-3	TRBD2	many	CASSLLLAGGTDTQYF	TGCGCCAGCAGCTTGCTCCTAGCGGGAGGCACAGATACGCAGTATTTT
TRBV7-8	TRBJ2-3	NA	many	CASSPFVGASTDTQYF	TGTGCCAGCAGCCCCTTCGTAGGGGCTAGCACAGATACGCAGTATTTT
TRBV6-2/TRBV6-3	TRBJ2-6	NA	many	CASSYQGISRGANVLTF	TGTGCCAGCAGTTACCAGGGGATCTCGAGGGGGGCCAACGTCCTGACTTTC
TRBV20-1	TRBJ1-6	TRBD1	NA	CSARGTGVINSPLHF	TGCAGTGCTAGGGGGACAGGGGTAATCAATTCACCCCTCCACTTT
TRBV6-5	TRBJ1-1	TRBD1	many	CASRTPGQAARNTEAFF	TGTGCCAGCAGGACCCCGGGACAGGCTGCGAGGAACACTGAAGCTTTCTTT
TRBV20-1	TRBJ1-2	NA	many	CSARDPRESTSKGYTF	TGCAGTGCTAGAGATCCCAGGGAATCAACTTCTAAGGGCTACACCTTC
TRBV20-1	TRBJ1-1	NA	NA	CSARDQMNTEAFF	TGCAGTGCTAGAGATCAAATGAACACTGAAGCTTTCTTT
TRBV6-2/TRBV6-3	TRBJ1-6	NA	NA	CASSPRVNSPLHF	TGTGCCAGCAGCCCAAGGGTAAATTCACCCCTCCACTTT
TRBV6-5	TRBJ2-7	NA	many	CASSRTGTTTYEQYF	TGTGCCAGCAGTCGTACCGGGACAACTACCTACGAGCAGTACTTC
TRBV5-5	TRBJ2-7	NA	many	CASSLAPGSPTLYEQYF	TGTGCCAGCAGCTTGGCCCCGGGAAGCCCTACACTCTACGAGCAGTACTTC
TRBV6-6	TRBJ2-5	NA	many	CASSRTIETQYF	TGTGCCAGCAGTAGGACCATCGAGACCCAGTACTTC
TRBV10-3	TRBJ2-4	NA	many	CAGSSGSGAYSKNIQYF	TGTGCCGGATCTAGCGGATCGGGGGCTTACAGCAAAAACATTCAGTACTTC
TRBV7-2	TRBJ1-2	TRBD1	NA	CASSLGSGTGGGGYTF	TGTGCCAGCAGCTTAGGGTCCGGGACAGGGGGGGGTGGCTACACCTTC
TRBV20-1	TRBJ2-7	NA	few	CSAREHRSNEQYF	TGCAGTGCTAGAGAGCACAGGAGCAACGAGCAGTACTTC